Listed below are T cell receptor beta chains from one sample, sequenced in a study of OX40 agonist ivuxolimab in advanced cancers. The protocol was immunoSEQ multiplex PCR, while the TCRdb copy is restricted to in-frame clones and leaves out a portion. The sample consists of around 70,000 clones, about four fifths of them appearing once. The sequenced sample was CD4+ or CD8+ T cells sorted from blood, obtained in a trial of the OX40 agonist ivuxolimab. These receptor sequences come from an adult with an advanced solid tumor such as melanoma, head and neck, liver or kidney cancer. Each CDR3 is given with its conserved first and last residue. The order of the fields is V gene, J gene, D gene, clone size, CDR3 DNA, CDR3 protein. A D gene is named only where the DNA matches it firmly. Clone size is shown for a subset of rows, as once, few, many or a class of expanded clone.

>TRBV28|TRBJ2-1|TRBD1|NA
TGTGCCAGCAGTTTAAGGTCAGGGGGCGTAGCTGAGCAGTTCTTC
CASSLRSGGVAEQFF
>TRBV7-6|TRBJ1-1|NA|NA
TGTGCCAGCAGCTTAGAGGGGCTAGGGAACACTGAAGCTTTCTTT
CASSLEGLGNTEAFF
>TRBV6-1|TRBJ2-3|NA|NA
TGTGCCAGCAGTCCCAGGGACGGGATCTCAGATACGCAGTATTTT
CASSPRDGISDTQYF
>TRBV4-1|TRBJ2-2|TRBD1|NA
TGCGCCAGCAGCCATGACCTGGGACAGGGATATGTCGGGGAGCTGTTTTTT
CASSHDLGQGYVGELFF
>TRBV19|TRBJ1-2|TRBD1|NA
TGTGCCAGTATACAGGACAGGGCGAAGAACTATGGCTACACCTTC
CASIQDRAKNYGYTF
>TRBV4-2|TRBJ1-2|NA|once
TGTGCCAGCAGCCAAGTTGGAGCCAGTATGTATGGCTACACCTTC
CASSQVGASMYGYTF
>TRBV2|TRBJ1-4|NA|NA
TGTGCCAGCAGGTCCCGACAGTTGGAGGATGAAAAACTGTTTTTT
CASRSRQLEDEKLFF
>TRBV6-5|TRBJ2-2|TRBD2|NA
TGTGCCAGCAGTTCACCAAGCGGGGGGGGCACCGGGGAGCTGTTTTTT
CASSSPSGGGTGELFF
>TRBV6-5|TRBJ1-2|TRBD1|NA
TGTGCCAGCAGACAGAGACAGGGCTATGGCTACACCTTC
CASRQRQGYGYTF
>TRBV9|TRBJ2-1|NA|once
TGCGCCAGCAGTGAGGATTTGGGGTCGAACAATGAGCAGTTCTTC
CASSEDLGSNNEQFF
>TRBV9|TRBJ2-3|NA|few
TGTGCCAGCAGCCCCGGGACAATACGCACAGATACGCAGTATTTT
CASSPGTIRTDTQYF
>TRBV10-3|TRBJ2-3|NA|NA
TGTGCCATCAGTGCACTCGGCGGGGTGGGGGCAGATACGCAGTATTTT
CAISALGGVGADTQYF
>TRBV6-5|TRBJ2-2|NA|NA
TGTGCCAGCAGTTACTCTGGGAACACCGGGGAGCTGTTTTTT
CASSYSGNTGELFF
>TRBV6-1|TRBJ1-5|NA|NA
TGTGCCAGCAGGCCGGGGCGCAGCAATCAGCCCCAGCATTTT
CASRPGRSNQPQHF
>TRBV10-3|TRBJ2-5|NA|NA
TGTGCCATCAGTGACCCCGGGAAGGGAGGAAAAGAGACCCAGTACTTC
CAISDPGKGGKETQYF
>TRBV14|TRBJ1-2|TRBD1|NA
TGTGCCAGCAGCGTCCGGGACAGGGCATCGCCCAACTATGGCTACACCTTC
CASSVRDRASPNYGYTF
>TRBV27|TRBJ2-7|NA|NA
TGTGCCAGCAGTTTGAGAGGGCACGCAGACTCCTACGAGCAGTACTTC
CASSLRGHADSYEQYF
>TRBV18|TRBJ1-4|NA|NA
TGTGCCAGCTCACCTTTAACAGGCCTGACTAATGAAAAACTGTTTTTT
CASSPLTGLTNEKLFF
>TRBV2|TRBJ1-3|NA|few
TGTGCCAGCAGAACAGATAACTCTGGAAACACCATATATTTT
CASRTDNSGNTIYF
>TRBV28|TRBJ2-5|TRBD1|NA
TGTGCCAGCAGCGGGACAGACCAAGAGACCCAGTACTTC
CASSGTDQETQYF
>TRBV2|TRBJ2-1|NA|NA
TGTGCCAGCAGTGTTGCCTTCTCAAGCTCCTACAATGAGCAGTTCTTC
CASSVAFSSSYNEQFF
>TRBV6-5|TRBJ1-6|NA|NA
TGTGCCAGCAGCCTCTCGACATATTCACCCCTCCACTTT
CASSLSTYSPLHF
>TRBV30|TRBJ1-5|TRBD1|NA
TGTGCCTGGAGTCTGGGACAGCTGTCTTATAGCAATCAGCCCCAGCATTTT
CAWSLGQLSYSNQPQHF
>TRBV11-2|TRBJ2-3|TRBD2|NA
TGTGCCAGCAGCTCCGAGGCAGCGGGGAGCTACACAGATACGCAGTATTTT
CASSSEAAGSYTDTQYF
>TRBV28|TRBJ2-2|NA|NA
TGTGCCAGCAAGGACGGTGGAACCGGGGAGCTGTTTTTT
CASKDGGTGELFF
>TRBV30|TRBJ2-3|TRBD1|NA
TGTGCCTGGCGACAGGGGACAACAGATACGCAGTATTTT
CAWRQGTTDTQYF
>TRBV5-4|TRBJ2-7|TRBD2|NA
TGTGCCAGCAGCTTGGGGCGGGGGAGCTCCTACGAGCAGTACTTC
CASSLGRGSSYEQYF
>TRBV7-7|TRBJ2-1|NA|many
TGTGCCAGCAGCCCCATAGGCCAGGGCAATGAGCAGTTCTTC
CASSPIGQGNEQFF
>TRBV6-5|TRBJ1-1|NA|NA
TGTGCCAGCAGTTACCAGGAGGGCCTCACTGAAGCTTTCTTT
CASSYQEGLTEAFF
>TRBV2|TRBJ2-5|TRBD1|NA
TGTGCCAGCGCTGGACAGGGGGTTCAAGAGACCCAGTACTTC
CASAGQGVQETQYF